This paragraph reports one T cell receptor (beta chain). Germline lookup yields CDR1 SGHVS and CDR2 FNYEAQ. Trimming cost V 5 bases and J 1 base, with 8 bases left between them. This CDR3 region has 14 residues. The sample is drawn from a study of blood T cell repertoires in COVID-19. At the level of the study: Collection of acute and convalescent COVID-19 samples took place in the United States, Italy and Spain. Sources were T cells, B-cell-depleted T cells, or PBMCs; the material itself was cDNA or gDNA.

It was during active infection that Seattle patients were enrolled and then longitudinally followed. Methods used by the authors: Reference gene primer amplification gave nucleated cell count estimates. Sequencing used immunoSEQ multiplex PCR; TCRdb keeps in-frame clones, though not all of them. From that table come the V and J calls and clone size; the DNA was used to work out D and trimming. The data hold 200,000 to 250,000 clones, with more than 85% observed a single time. This clonotype was obtained from a woman aged 50 to 60 with COVID-19, enrolled during active disease. The sample was peripheral blood. This chain uses TRBV7-6 with TRBJ2-2; D is unclear. The CDR3 region has the DNA TGTGCCAGCAGCCCCCGACAGAACACCGGGGAGCTGTTTTTT. Its protein is CASSPRQNTGELFF.